These 5 T cell receptor beta chains came from one sample sequenced in a study of T cell clonality in common variable immunodeficiency (dated by TCRdb to about 2015). The receptor library was made with the immunoSEQ multiplex PCR assay. TCRdb carries this immuneACCESS record with in-frame sequences only. Its versions omit some clonotypes, under half of them owing to an unresolved V gene in the studies checked, with the rest unexplained. With under 50,000 clones recorded, this sample contains no clone counted only once. The top ten hold approximately 0.71% of the sample. The source material was peripheral blood mononuclear cells. Receptors originate from a person aged 18 to 75 in good health.

A note on this clone: This may stem from a read error, because a much larger clone lies one nucleotide away. The read stops 3 residues short of the end of the CDR3; the missing end is completed from the germline J gene. The V gene is TRBV2, the J gene TRBJ1-5; TRBD1 is a possible D gene (5 bases). CDR3 length equals 16 residues. V lost 2 bases and J lost 5, with 16 bases in between. Germline V gives CDR1 SNHLY, CDR2 FYNNEI. Here the CDR3 reads CASSELGRVPYQPQHF. The part of the CDR3 DNA that was read is TGTGCCAGCAGTGAATTGGGCAGGGTTCCGTATCAGCCC.

This clone appeared many times. The CDR3 end is not reached by the read, which stops 3 residues before it; the germline J gene fills it in. V is TRBV5-3 and J is TRBJ1-5; 8 bases match TRBD1. TRBV5-3 is sorted into the ORF group, with uncertain function. This CDR3 spans 17 amino acids. Germline trimming cut 5 bases from V and 7 bases from J; bases unmatched to any gene: 17. This chain's CDR3 is CARSQLPAGGGGQPQHF. The part of the CDR3 DNA that was read is TGTGCCAGAAGTCAATTACCCGCAGGGGGCGGAGGGCAGCCC.

This clone was detected many times. The read terminates 3 residues ahead of where the CDR3 ends, so the germline J gene completes it. The chain couples TRBV7-6 to TRBJ1-6; D may be TRBD1 (6 bases). The germline V gene has CDR1 SGHVS and CDR2 FNYEAQ. This CDR3 is 17 amino acids long. The V end was cut by 2 bases, the J end by 6 bases, with 17 bases between. The CDR3 sequence is CASSLSVRGAINSPLHF. The covered CDR3 bases are TGTGCCAGCAGCTTAAGCGTTCGGGGGGCCATTAATTCACCC. Combining the CDR3 with reference TRBV7-6 and TRBJ1-6 gives the whole variable domain GAGVSQSPRYKVTKRGQDVALRCDPISGHVSLYWYRQALGQGPEFLTYFNYEAQQDKSGLPNDRFSAERPEGSISTLTIQRTEQRDSAMYRCASSLSVRGAINSPLHFGNGTRLTVT.

Details on this clone: With the read ending 3 residues before the CDR3 end, the germline J gene is used to fill in that end. The rearrangement joins TRBV19 to TRBJ2-2; D is possibly TRBD2 (7 bases). The germline V gene has CDR1 LNHDA and CDR2 SQIVND (reference sequence). The CDR3 runs 15 residues. The DNA read from the CDR3 is TGTGCCAGTAGTATTGGGAGGGGGTTACCTGAAAAG. This codes for CASSIGRGLPEK. The whole CDR3 protein reads CASSIGRGLPEKLFF.

This clone was detected ten times or more. From the germline J gene comes the end of the CDR3, since the read stops 3 residues before it. The V call is TRBV27, the J call TRBJ2-3; TRBD1 might be the D (6 bases). Germline V CDR1 and CDR2: MNHEY, SMNVEV (reference sequence). The CDR3 loop spans 16 amino acids. Between the trimmed V and J ends, which lost 1 base and 2 bases, there was a span of 13 bases. The CDR3: CASSLWGGQSTDTQYF. CDR3 bases read: TGTGCCAGCAGTTTATGGGGTGGACAGTCCACAGATACG.